This TCR beta chain was recovered during a study of blood T cell repertoires in COVID-19. Across the whole study: Both acute and convalescent COVID-19 samples were obtained from the United States, Italy and Spain. T cells, B-cell-depleted T cells, or PBMCs provided the cDNA or gDNA that served as material.

Source study methods: By means of reference gene primer amplification, nucleated cell counts were estimated. Libraries were prepared by immunoSEQ multiplex PCR; TCRdb keeps only in-frame clonotypes and omits some of them. D and trimming were read from the DNA, whereas the V and J calls and clone size are those reported in that table. The sample includes under 200,000 clones, around 80% of them seen just once. This clone was picked up a small number of times. The origin of this receptor is a man between 65 and 80 years old with active or convalescent COVID-19. The sample consisted of peripheral blood.

In DNA, the CDR3 is TGCGCCAGCAGTGAGTCTGCCAGCAGGACCTACGAGCAGTACTTC. Its translation is CASSESASRTYEQYF. The genes are TRBV10-1 and TRBJ2-7; D unclear. The CDR3 is made up of 15 amino acids. V was pared by 0 bases and J by 2 bases, with 11 bases between. In germline, CDR1 is WNHNN, CDR2 SYGVQD (reference sequence).